A single sample gave rise to the 22 T cell receptor beta chains below, sequenced in a study of CD8 T cells in Susac syndrome. Reverse transcription of about 0.5 to 1 ug RNA was performed with random hexamers. Each CDR3 protein is one row after TCRdb ran MiXCR on the immunoSEQ multiplex PCR reads. The profile shows about 90,000 distinct CDR3 sequences, roughly 96% of them singletons. The sample consisted of CD8+ T cells from PBMCs. These receptors were obtained from a human donor with Susac syndrome.

The chain recombines TRBV5-4 with TRBJ2-7, with TRBD2 identical over 12 bases. This CDR3 contains 17 residues. With V trimmed by 3 bases and J by 5 bases, 12 bases remained unmatched. Germline assignment: CDR1 SGHNT and CDR2 YYREEE (reference sequence). The CDR3 DNA reads TGTGCCAGCAGCTCTCAAAGGGCTAGCGGGGGGGCAGACGAGCAGTACTTC. Protein product: CASSSQRASGGADEQYF.

V usage is TRBV7-8 and J usage is TRBJ1-2; 8 bases are a match to TRBD1. This CDR3 contains 15 residues. Germline-derived CDR1 and CDR2 are SGHVS and FQNEAQ. V trimming: 3 bases; J trimming: 5 bases; junction bases outside the gene matches: 8. CDR3 amino acids: CASSFGQGGQYGYTF. DNA of the CDR3: TGTGCCAGCAGCTTCGGACAGGGAGGACAATATGGCTACACCTTC.

V gene TRBV6-5 combines with J gene TRBJ2-5, with D perhaps TRBD2 (5 bases). Trimming stripped 11 bases from V and 1 base from J, with 14 bases between. Germline V gene data show CDR1 as MNHEY and CDR2 as SVGAGI. There are 13 residues in the CDR3. CDR3 sequence (DNA): TGTGCCGCAGCGAGGGCCACCCAAGAGACCCAGTACTTC. It codes for CAAARATQETQYF.

The chain recombines TRBV28 with TRBJ1-4; no definite D call. The germline CDR1 and CDR2 sequences are MDHEN and SYDVKM. V was shortened by 5 bases and J by 5 bases, with 15 bases between the two germline ends. This CDR3 has 15 residues. The CDR3 spells CASSPRATWNEKLFF. CDR3 DNA sequence: TGTGCCAGCAGTCCAAGAGCCACCTGGAATGAAAAACTGTTTTTT.

This rearrangement joins TRBV20-1 to TRBJ1-5; D may be TRBD1 (6 bases). In germline, CDR1 is DFQATT, CDR2 SNEGSKA (reference sequence). Trimming shortened V by 6 bases and J by 4 bases, and 16 bases separated the two germline ends. The CDR3 has 14 amino acids. The CDR3 DNA sequence: TGCAGTGCCCAAGGGGGAGGGGTGAATCAGCCCCAGCATTTT. Translation gives CSAQGGGVNQPQHF.

This sequence joins TRBV20-1 and TRBJ2-2; 8 nucleotides align to TRBD1. The CDR3 spans 14 residues. V lost 2 bases and J lost 6; bases outside the gene matches: 5. Germline V gene data show CDR1 as DFQATT and CDR2 as SNEGSKA (reference sequence). This CDR3 is CSARSQGASGELFF. CDR3 DNA sequence: TGCAGTGCTAGAAGTCAGGGGGCTTCCGGGGAGCTGTTTTTT.

This chain links TRBV29-1 with TRBJ1-1; D gene unclear. Deletions cut 4 bases from V and 2 bases from J, with 8 bases between. The germline V gene encodes CDR1 SQVTM and CDR2 ANQGSEA. This CDR3 contains 12 residues. DNA of the CDR3: TGCAGCGTTGGACCGCCTAACACTGAAGCTTTCTTT. It codes for CSVGPPNTEAFF. The full variable domain, rest sourced from reference TRBV29-1 and TRBJ1-1, is SAVISQKPSRDICQRGTSLTIQCQVDSQVTMMFWYRQQPGQSLTLIATANQGSEATYESGFVIDKFPISRPNLTFSTLTVSNMSPEDSSIYLCSVGPPNTEAFFGQGTRLTVV.

The chain combines TRBV9 with TRBJ2-1; D gene uncertain. Germline V gene lookup returns CDR1 SGDLS and CDR2 YYNGEE. Between the trimmed V and J ends, which lost 0 bases and 2 bases, there was a span of 9 bases. The CDR3 runs to 15 residues. The CDR3 nucleotides read TGTGCCAGCAGCGTAGAGGGCGTCACCTACAATGAGCAGTTCTTC. It yields the protein CASSVEGVTYNEQFF.

V usage is TRBV27 and J usage is TRBJ1-5; no definite D call. The CDR3 is 13 residues long. V was shortened by 10 bases and J by 3 bases, with 13 bases between the two germline ends. The germline CDR1 and CDR2 sequences are MNHEY and SMNVEV (reference sequence). CDR3 sequence: CATSGSTNQPQHF. The DNA for the CDR3 is TGTGCCACCAGCGGATCTACCAATCAGCCCCAGCATTTT.

The gene calls are TRBV4-3 and TRBJ2-3; 8 bases are shared with TRBD1. CDR3 length: 17 amino acids. Germline V lookup: CDR1 LGHNA, CDR2 YSLEER. J gave up 2 bases and V 0 bases, and 7 bases lay outside the gene matches. The CDR3 region is CASSQDGDRPHTDTQYF. As DNA, the CDR3 is TGCGCCAGCAGCCAAGATGGGGACAGGCCCCACACAGATACGCAGTATTTT.

The gene calls are TRBV7-9 and TRBJ2-7, with TRBD2 matching 7 bases. Per the germline V gene, CDR1 is SEHNR and CDR2 is FQNEAQ (reference sequence). The trim removed 6 bases at V and 5 bases at J, leaving 10 bases unmatched. The CDR3 runs to 14 residues. CDR3 residues: CASRLGRGSNEQYF. The DNA of the CDR3 is TGTGCCAGCAGACTGGGGAGGGGATCCAACGAGCAGTACTTC.

The V and J genes are TRBV19 and TRBJ2-4; D could derive from TRBD1 or TRBD2 (5 bases each). The V end was cut by 2 bases, the J end by 7 bases, with 18 bases between. The CDR3 is made up of 16 amino acids. CDR1 is LNHDA, CDR2 SQIVND, per germline (reference sequence). CDR3 loop: CASSIPRGGSGNIQYF. The CDR3 coding sequence is TGTGCCAGTAGTATACCCCGGGGCGGGTCCGGGAACATTCAGTACTTC.

The J gene is TRBJ2-3, the V gene TRBV3-1, with D perhaps TRBD2 (5 bases). This CDR3 is built from 13 residues. Trimming removed 1 base at V and 5 bases at J, with 7 bases between. Germline CDR1 is LGHDT and CDR2 is YNNKEL (reference sequence). The CDR3 here is CASSQAEGDTQYF. The CDR3 nucleotides read TGTGCCAGCAGCCAAGCAGAGGGAGATACGCAGTATTTT.

The chain uses TRBV2 and TRBJ1-1; possibly TRBD1 for D (6 bases). V was trimmed by 8 bases and J by 13 bases, leaving 14 bases between them. CDR1 is SNHLY, CDR2 FYNNEI, per germline. There are 10 residues in the CDR3. The CDR3 coding sequence is TGTGCCAGCGGGGGGCACCGGGATTTCTTT. Its protein is CASGGHRDFF.

The chain links TRBV21-1 to TRBJ1-2. TRBV21-1 is tagged as a pseudogene. The CDR3 extends over 16 amino acids. CDR3 loop: CASSKGGGLSNYGYTF. The CDR3 region has the DNA TGTGCCAGCAGCAAAGGCGGAGGGCTGTCTAACTATGGCTACACCTTC.

The chain links TRBV3-1 to TRBJ2-3, with 8 nucleotides matching TRBD2. Germline assignment: CDR1 LGHDT and CDR2 YNNKEL (reference sequence). V shed 0 bases and J 3 bases; nucleotides not matched to a gene: 11. This CDR3 has 18 amino acids. DNA for the CDR3: TGTGCCAGCAGCCAAGACCCCCCTCGCGGGGGGCTAACAGATACGCAGTATTTT. The encoded protein is CASSQDPPRGGLTDTQYF.

The chain couples TRBV19 to TRBJ1-5, with D hard to call. V shed 1 base and J shed 4 bases, with 8 bases lying between them. CDR3 length equals 14 residues. Germline CDR1 and CDR2: LNHDA and SQIVND (reference sequence). The CDR3 DNA is TGTGCCAGTAGTATAGTTGGGCAGAATCAGCCCCAGCATTTT. It translates to CASSIVGQNQPQHF.

The chain recombines TRBV4-3 with TRBJ1-3; D is undetermined. Germline CDR1 reads LGHNA; CDR2 reads YSLEER. Trimming left V 1 base short and J 4 bases short, with 8 bases between. The CDR3 contains 14 residues. The CDR3 DNA is TGCGCCAGCAGCCAAGGGATGTTAGGAAACACCATATATTTT. Amino acid sequence: CASSQGMLGNTIYF.

The chain has TRBV11-2 and TRBJ2-5; D unresolved. Trimming took 2 bases from V and 5 from J, leaving 12 bases between them. CDR3 length: 14 residues. Germline V CDR1 and CDR2: SGHAT, FQNNGV. CDR3 amino acids: CASSLSVSVETQYF. CDR3 nucleotide sequence: TGTGCCAGCAGCTTATCGGTTTCGGTGGAGACCCAGTACTTC.

J is TRBJ1-2 and V is TRBV5-4, with 8 bases lining up with TRBD1. The germline V gene encodes CDR1 SGHNT and CDR2 YYREEE (reference sequence). J gave up 4 bases and V 1 base, and 3 bases lay outside the gene matches. The CDR3 has 14 residues. The CDR3 is CASSLWQGAYGYTF. CDR3 DNA sequence: TGTGCCAGCAGCTTGTGGCAGGGGGCCTATGGCTACACCTTC.

The rearrangement links TRBV9 to TRBJ1-6; the match to TRBD1 covers 7 bases. From germline, CDR1 is SGDLS and CDR2 YYNGEE. The CDR3 has 15 amino acids. Unmatched junction bases numbered 8, after V lost 6 bases and J lost 5 bases. The chain's CDR3 is CASTATGTDNSPLHF. As DNA, the CDR3 is TGTGCCAGCACCGCCACCGGGACAGATAATTCACCCCTCCACTTT.

This sequence joins TRBV18 and TRBJ2-5; D is unresolved. Germline loops: CDR1 KGHSH, CDR2 LQKENI. The CDR3 is 11 residues long. V lost 5 bases, J lost 2 bases, and 3 bases lay in between. The CDR3 loop reads CASSEQETQYF. In nucleotides, the CDR3 is TGTGCCAGCTCAGAGCAAGAGACCCAGTACTTC.